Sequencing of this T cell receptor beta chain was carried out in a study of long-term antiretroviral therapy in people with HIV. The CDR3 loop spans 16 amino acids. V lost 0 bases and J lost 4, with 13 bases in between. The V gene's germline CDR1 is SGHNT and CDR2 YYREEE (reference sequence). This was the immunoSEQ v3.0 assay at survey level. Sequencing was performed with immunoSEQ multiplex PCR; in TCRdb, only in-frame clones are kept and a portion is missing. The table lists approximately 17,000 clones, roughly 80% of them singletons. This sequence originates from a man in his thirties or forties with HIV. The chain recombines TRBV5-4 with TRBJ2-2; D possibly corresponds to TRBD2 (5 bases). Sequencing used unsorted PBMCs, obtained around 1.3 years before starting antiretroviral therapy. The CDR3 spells CASSLGGGSGTGELFF. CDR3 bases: TGTGCCAGCAGCTTGGGAGGTGGGAGTGGCACCGGGGAGCTGTTTTTT.